Following are 28 T cell receptor beta chains from one sample sequenced in a study of hypomethylating agent response in myelodysplastic syndrome. Only in-frame clones appear in the TCRdb table, and some are missing; sequencing was by immunoSEQ multiplex PCR. The sample has approximately 10,000 clones; nearly 85% are singletons. The sequencing used bone marrow, collected before or after starting hypomethylating agent treatment for myelodysplastic syndrome (not recorded which). The receptors were sampled from a human donor with myelodysplastic syndrome.

This chain uses TRBV15 with TRBJ2-2; D call uncertain. Germline-derived CDR1 and CDR2 are LNHNV and YYDKDF (reference sequence). The CDR3 loop spans 13 amino acids. The V and J ends lost 4 bases and 7 bases respectively, with 10 bases between them. The CDR3 loop is CATSNPLGGELFF. For the CDR3, the DNA is TGTGCCACCAGCAACCCCCTGGGCGGGGAGCTGTTTTTT.

The chain couples TRBV6-1 to TRBJ2-3; 8 nucleotides agree with TRBD1. The trim removed 6 bases at V and 0 bases at J, leaving 5 bases unmatched. The CDR3 has 15 residues. In germline, CDR1 is MNHNS, CDR2 SASEGT. The CDR3, as DNA: TGTGCCAGCAGGGGACAGGCCTTTAGCACAGATACGCAGTATTTT. Residues: CASRGQAFSTDTQYF.

The V call is TRBV5-4, the J call TRBJ1-1; D ambiguous. Germline V gives CDR1 SGHNT, CDR2 YYREEE (reference sequence). The CDR3 loop spans 14 amino acids. V was pared by 0 bases and J by 1 base, with 7 bases between. The CDR3 spells CASSLDEGNTEAFF. The CDR3 region has the DNA TGTGCCAGCAGCTTGGACGAGGGGAACACTGAAGCTTTCTTT.

The chain links TRBV25-1 to TRBJ2-3; D is perhaps TRBD2 (5 bases). Germline CDR1 is MGHDK and CDR2 is SYGVNS. The CDR3 runs 16 residues. Trimming removed 5 bases from V and 2 bases from J, with 17 bases in between. DNA for the CDR3: TGTGCCAGCAGTCTCCCGAGCGGAGGATTCACAGATACGCAGTATTTT. Protein sequence: CASSLPSGGFTDTQYF.

The chain is built from TRBV5-4 and TRBJ1-2; tentatively, D is TRBD1 (5 bases). The length of the CDR3 is 13 residues. Germline loops: CDR1 SGHNT, CDR2 YYREEE (reference sequence). V was cut by 0 bases and J by 6 bases, with 9 bases left in between. Here the CDR3 reads CASSLAVGDGYTF. CDR3 nucleotides: TGTGCCAGCAGCTTGGCCGTAGGGGATGGCTACACCTTC.

V is TRBV5-1 and J is TRBJ2-1, with 8 bases aligning to TRBD2. Germline lookup yields CDR1 SGHRS and CDR2 YFSETQ. The V gene end was trimmed by 4 bases and the J gene end by 8 bases; junction bases not matched to a gene: 11. The CDR3 is 15 residues long. The CDR3 sequence: CASSISGALLHEQFF. The CDR3 bases are TGCGCCAGCAGCATTAGCGGGGCCCTCCTCCATGAGCAGTTCTTC.

This chain connects TRBV28 to TRBJ2-1, with 9 bases fitting TRBD2. The germline CDR1 and CDR2 sequences are MDHEN and SYDVKM. V gave up 6 bases and J gave up 6 bases; unmatched junction bases: 12. The CDR3 sequence is 16 residues long. The DNA for the CDR3 is TGTGCCAGCAGCACGCGAGTAGCGGGAGATAGCAATGAGCAGTTCTTC. It yields the protein CASSTRVAGDSNEQFF.

This clone was found once. The chain is built from TRBV21-1 and TRBJ2-5; the D segment call TRBD1 is taken from the table without a DNA check. TRBV21-1 is a pseudogene locus. There are 12 residues in the CDR3. The CDR3 DNA reads as TGTGCCAGCAGCAACAGGGAAGAGACCCAGTACTTC. It is translated as CASSNREETQYF.

V and J are TRBV18 and TRBJ1-2; D perhaps matches TRBD1 (5 bases). The ends were cut back, 3 bases at V and 4 bases at J, with 9 bases in the middle. From germline, CDR1 is KGHSH and CDR2 LQKENI. This CDR3 contains 13 residues. CDR3 sequence: CASSPVGGYGYTF. CDR3 DNA: TGTGCCAGCTCACCGGTGGGGGGCTATGGCTACACCTTC. The complete variable domain, with remaining parts taken from reference TRBV18 and TRBJ1-2, reads NAGVMQNPRHLVRRRGQEARLRCSPMKGHSHVYWYRQLPEEGLKFMVYLQKENIIDESGMPKERFSAEFPKEGPSILRIQQVVRGDSAAYFCASSPVGGYGYTFGSGTRLTVV.

The chain links TRBV30 to TRBJ1-6; 7 bases agree with TRBD1. In germline, CDR1 is GTSNPN, CDR2 SVGIG (reference sequence). This CDR3 comprises 14 residues. Trimming cost V 4 bases and J 7 bases; bases outside gene matches: 7. The CDR3 loop is CAWTKGQWNSPLHF. DNA for the CDR3: TGTGCCTGGACCAAGGGACAGTGGAATTCACCCCTCCACTTT.

This clone is a singleton in its sample. The gene calls are TRBV5-1 and TRBJ2-5; possibly TRBD1 for D (6 bases). The V gene's germline CDR1 is SGHRS and CDR2 YFSETQ. V was clipped by 4 bases and J by 2 bases, with 15 bases between them. The CDR3 totals 15 residues. CDR3 in DNA: TGCGCCAGCAGCACCCAGACAGGCCCTCAAGAGACCCAGTACTTC. As protein: CASSTQTGPQETQYF.

This clone has just a few counts. CDR3 loop: CASTPGGRAKEQYF. The CDR3 DNA reads as TGTGCCAGCACGCCAGGTGGGAGGGCCAAAGAGCAGTACTTC. This chain links TRBV6-5 with TRBJ2-7; TRBD2 matches 7 bases. V gave up 7 bases and J gave up 7 bases; unmatched junction bases: 13. The V gene's germline CDR1 is MNHEY and CDR2 SVGAGI. The CDR3 spans 14 residues.

V is TRBV7-9 and J is TRBJ2-7, with no clear D. This CDR3 is built from 16 residues. Germline V gene lookup returns CDR1 SEHNR and CDR2 FQNEAQ (reference sequence). Trimming removed 5 bases from V and 5 bases from J, with 22 bases in between. CDR3 in DNA: TGTGCCAGCAGCGTACAACCCGGGCCGCAGCGCAACGAGCAGTACTTC. Residues: CASSVQPGPQRNEQYF.

The rearrangement joins TRBV9 to TRBJ1-3, with D unresolved. The V gene lost 2 bases and the J gene lost 3 bases, with 6 bases spanning the gap. The CDR3 has 13 residues. Per germline, CDR1 SGDLS and CDR2 YYNGEE. CDR3 sequence reads: CASSVGSGNTIYF. The CDR3 nucleotides read TGTGCCAGCAGCGTTGGCAGTGGAAACACCATATATTTT.

The rearrangement joins TRBV5-1 to TRBJ2-3; perhaps TRBD1 as D (6 bases). The CDR3 spans 16 residues. V was shortened by 3 bases and J by 1 base, with 15 bases between the two germline ends. Germline V gene sequence: CDR1 SGHRS, CDR2 YFSETQ. This CDR3 reads CASSSPGQSGTDTQYF. CDR3 DNA sequence: TGCGCCAGCAGCTCTCCTGGACAGTCCGGCACAGATACGCAGTATTTT.

The chain couples TRBV7-9 to TRBJ1-2; possibly TRBD1 for D (5 bases). The CDR3 is made up of 16 amino acids. Deletions cut 1 base from V and 4 bases from J, with 16 bases between. CDR1 is SEHNR, CDR2 FQNEAQ, per germline (reference sequence). The CDR3 sequence is CASSLGVSAGLYGYTF. The CDR3 region has the DNA TGTGCCAGCAGCTTAGGAGTATCGGCAGGGCTCTATGGCTACACCTTC.

The V and J genes are TRBV5-4 and TRBJ2-1, with unresolved D. CDR1 is SGHNT and CDR2 is YYREEE in the germline V gene (reference sequence). V was clipped by 4 bases and J by 7 bases, with 6 bases between them. This CDR3 spans 11 amino acids. The CDR3 loop reads CASSPGNEQFF. CDR3 sequence (DNA): TGTGCCAGCAGCCCTGGGAATGAGCAGTTCTTC.

The chain has TRBV11-2 and TRBJ1-4; TRBD1 aligns across 7 bases. Germline loops: CDR1 SGHAT, CDR2 FQNNGV. V dropped 5 bases and J dropped 9; count of bases not matched to a gene: 12. The CDR3 is made up of 15 amino acids. The CDR3 here is CASSVGGQWTQKLFF. In DNA, the CDR3 is TGTGCCAGCAGCGTAGGGGGACAGTGGACTCAAAAACTGTTTTTT.

This chain links TRBV5-1 with TRBJ1-4; TRBD1 matches at 8 bases. From germline, CDR1 is SGHRS and CDR2 YFSETQ. This CDR3 contains 13 residues. Trimming cost V 2 bases and J 12 bases; bases outside gene matches: 6. CDR3 bases: TGCGCCAGCAGCTTTACAGGGGGAGGCGAACTGTTTTTT. Amino acids: CASSFTGGGELFF.

The chain carries TRBV5-4 and TRBJ2-3; D is unresolved. Germline V gene data show CDR1 as SGHNT and CDR2 as YYREEE (reference sequence). The V end lost 2 bases, the J end lost 4 bases, and 14 bases lay between the germline ends. CDR3 length: 15 residues. The CDR3 bases are TGTGCCAGCAGCTTTCCGGAACCTGGCGCAGATACGCAGTATTTT. Its translation is CASSFPEPGADTQYF.

This chain joins TRBV18 and TRBJ1-1; tentatively, D is TRBD1 (5 bases). The germline gives CDR1 KGHSH, CDR2 LQKENI. The CDR3 runs 15 residues. V lost 1 base to trimming and J lost 1 base, with 10 bases between them. The CDR3 region is CASSPRSGGNTEAFF. The CDR3 DNA reads as TGTGCCAGCTCACCACGGTCCGGGGGGAACACTGAAGCTTTCTTT.

This clone was observed a single time. This sequence joins TRBV6-5 and TRBJ2-7, with D unresolved. This CDR3 spans 15 amino acids. Trimming took off 8 bases at V and 1 base at J, with 18 bases between the two ends. The germline gives CDR1 MNHEY, CDR2 SVGAGI. The CDR3 region is CASSLNRALSYEQYF. CDR3 DNA: TGTGCCAGCTCCCTAAATAGGGCGCTTTCCTACGAGCAGTACTTC.

The rearrangement uses TRBV6-6 and TRBJ1-2; D unclear. V gave up 4 bases and J gave up 2 bases, with 11 bases separating them. The CDR3 sequence is 14 residues long. Germline CDR1 and CDR2: MNHNY and SVGAGI (reference sequence). DNA for the CDR3: TGTGCCAGCAGTTCTCTTAGGGCCAACTATGGCTACACCTTC. This encodes CASSSLRANYGYTF.

This clone was seen just once. This chain connects TRBV2 to TRBJ2-7, with D perhaps matching TRBD1 (6 bases). The length of the CDR3 is 16 residues. The germline V gene has CDR1 SNHLY and CDR2 FYNNEI. Between the trimmed V and J ends, which lost 2 bases and 2 bases, there was a span of 16 bases. The CDR3 here is CASSEPGASHPYEQYF. CDR3 coding DNA: TGTGCCAGCAGTGAACCAGGGGCTAGCCACCCCTACGAGCAGTACTTC.

The chain couples TRBV18 to TRBJ1-1; a weak D match, TRBD1 (5 bases). The germline V and J ends were trimmed by 6 bases and 4 bases, with 12 bases remaining between them. This CDR3 spans 13 amino acids. Germline CDR1 is KGHSH and CDR2 is LQKENI. DNA for the CDR3: TGTGCCAGCTCTTTGGGGGGGGGCACTGAAGCTTTCTTT. It is translated as CASSLGGGTEAFF.

The rearrangement uses TRBV5-1 and TRBJ2-7, with 10 nucleotides matching TRBD2. This CDR3 comprises 15 residues. V shed 4 bases, J shed 2 bases, and the junction held 6 bases outside the gene matches. Germline V lookup: CDR1 SGHRS, CDR2 YFSETQ. The CDR3 DNA sequence: TGCGCCAGCAGCCTCCTAGCGGGGGCCCCCTACGAGCAGTACTTC. Amino acid sequence: CASSLLAGAPYEQYF.

This chain uses TRBV7-6 with TRBJ2-3, with D tentatively TRBD2 (6 bases). The V end was cut by 6 bases, the J end by 0 bases, with 13 bases between. Germline lookup yields CDR1 SGHVS and CDR2 FNYEAQ. CDR3 length: 15 residues. CDR3 bases: TGTGCCAGCAGGCGGGACGTGTCTAGCACAGATACGCAGTATTTT. It encodes CASRRDVSSTDTQYF.

The V call is TRBV19, the J call TRBJ2-7, with D hard to call. V gave up 6 bases and J gave up 5 bases, with 20 bases separating them. This CDR3 is 15 amino acids long. Germline-derived CDR1 and CDR2 are LNHDA and SQIVND (reference sequence). The CDR3 protein is CASSPRALSPDEQYF. CDR3 bases: TGTGCCAGTAGCCCCAGAGCCCTCAGTCCCGACGAGCAGTACTTC.